This T cell receptor (beta chain) came from a study of T cell responses to AZD1222 COVID-19 vaccine. Clones were sequenced by immunoSEQ multiplex PCR, and TCRdb holds only the in-frame ones, with some missing. The table lists some 140,000 clones, about 93% of them singletons, with approximately 6.9% in the top ten. Analysis merged second doses at about 4 or about 12 weeks. With respect to this clone: Its antigen is currently unknown.

Broader study findings: A rise in Spike-specific TCR breadth and depth followed two AZD1222 doses. Reports indicate that nearly half of spike-specific TCRs are directed at unmutated variant regions. White British ancestry dominated among donors, who included more females, and clonal diversity was possibly underestimated.

The sample in question was peripheral blood, obtained 28 days after the second AZD1222 dose. This TCR was recovered from an adult who received the AZD1222 COVID-19 vaccine.

CDR3 residues: CASSEIYGLGYGYTF. CDR3 in DNA: TGTGCCAGCAGTGAAATATATGGGCTCGGGTATGGCTACACCTTC. The chain joins TRBV2 to TRBJ1-2, with no clear D. The CDR3 length is 15 residues. The germline V and J ends were trimmed by 2 bases and 5 bases, with 15 bases remaining between them. Germline CDR1 SNHLY, CDR2 FYNNEI.